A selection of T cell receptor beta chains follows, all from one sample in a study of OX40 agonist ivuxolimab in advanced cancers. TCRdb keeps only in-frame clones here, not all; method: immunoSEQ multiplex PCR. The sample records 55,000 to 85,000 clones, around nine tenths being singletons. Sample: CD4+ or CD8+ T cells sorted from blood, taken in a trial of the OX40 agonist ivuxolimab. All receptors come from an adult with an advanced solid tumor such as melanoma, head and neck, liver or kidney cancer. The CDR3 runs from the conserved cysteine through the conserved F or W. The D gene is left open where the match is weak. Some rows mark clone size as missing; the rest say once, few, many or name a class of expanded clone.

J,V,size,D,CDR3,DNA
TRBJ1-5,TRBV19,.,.,CASSIVERSRGPQHF,TGTGCCAGTAGTATAGTCGAGAGGAGTCGAGGGCCCCAGCATTTT
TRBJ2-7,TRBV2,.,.,CASRERQGDVYEQYF,TGTGCCAGCAGGGAGAGGCAAGGGGATGTCTACGAGCAGTACTTC
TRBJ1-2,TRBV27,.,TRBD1,CASSYRGNGYTF,TGTGCCAGCAGCTACAGGGGGAATGGCTACACCTTC
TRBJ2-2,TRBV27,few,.,CASSLGGWELFF,TGTGCCAGCAGTTTAGGGGGTTGGGAGCTGTTTTTT
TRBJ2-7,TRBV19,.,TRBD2,CASSTAGGPLYEQYF,TGTGCCAGTAGTACGGCGGGGGGTCCCCTATACGAGCAGTACTTC
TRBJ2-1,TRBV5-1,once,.,CASSYSNEQFF,TGCGCCAGCAGCTATAGCAATGAGCAGTTCTTC
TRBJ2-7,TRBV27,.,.,CASSPLGSLGEQYF,TGTGCCAGCAGTCCCCTGGGGTCCCTTGGAGAGCAGTACTTC
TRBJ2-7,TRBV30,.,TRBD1,CAWSVTRGQIYEQYF,TGTGCCTGGAGTGTAACCAGGGGGCAAATCTACGAGCAGTACTTC
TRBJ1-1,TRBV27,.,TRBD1,CASSHTRGLTEAFF,TGTGCCAGCAGTCACACCAGGGGGCTCACTGAAGCTTTCTTT
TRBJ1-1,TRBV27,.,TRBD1,CASSSLAQGAEAFF,TGTGCCAGCAGTTCCCTGGCGCAGGGGGCTGAAGCTTTCTTT
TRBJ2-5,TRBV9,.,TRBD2,CASSDPGGQETQYF,TGTGCCAGCAGCGACCCGGGGGGCCAAGAGACCCAGTACTTC
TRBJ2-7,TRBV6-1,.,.,CASSPTVTYEQYF,TGTGCCAGCAGCCCTACGGTAACCTACGAGCAGTACTTC
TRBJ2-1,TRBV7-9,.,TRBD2,CASSSGTSGVIAQFF,TGTGCCAGCAGCTCCGGGACTAGCGGGGTAATAGCCCAGTTCTTC
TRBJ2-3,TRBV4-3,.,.,CASSQDPGGLTDTQYF,TGCGCCAGCAGCCAAGACCCCGGGGGGCTCACAGATACGCAGTATTTT
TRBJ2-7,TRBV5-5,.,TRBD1,CASSLGQGIYEQYF,TGTGCCAGCAGCTTGGGACAGGGAATCTACGAGCAGTACTTC
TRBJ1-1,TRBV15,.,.,CATSHYGGPTEAFF,TGTGCCACCAGCCACTATGGGGGGCCCACTGAAGCTTTCTTT
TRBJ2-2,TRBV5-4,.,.,CASSLYPGELFF,TGTGCCAGCAGCTTGTACCCCGGGGAGCTGTTTTTT
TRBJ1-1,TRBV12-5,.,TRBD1,CASGPTPRTGGSTEAFF,TGTGCTAGTGGGCCCACCCCGAGGACAGGGGGTAGCACTGAAGCTTTCTTT
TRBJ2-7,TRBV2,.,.,CASSPGRRSYEQYF,TGTGCCAGCAGTCCGGGACGGCGATCCTACGAGCAGTACTTC
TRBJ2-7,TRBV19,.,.,CASSYSGSYEQYF,TGTGCCAGTAGCTACAGTGGCTCCTACGAGCAGTACTTC
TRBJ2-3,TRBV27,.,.,CASSLGTGEVDTQYF,TGTGCCAGCAGTTTAGGTACGGGGGAAGTAGATACGCAGTATTTT
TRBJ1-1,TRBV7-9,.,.,CASSLNPPQPGAEAFF,TGTGCCAGCAGCTTAAATCCCCCCCAACCCGGAGCTGAAGCTTTCTTT
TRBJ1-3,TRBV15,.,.,CATSRGVDSSGNTIYF,TGTGCCACCAGCAGAGGGGTCGACAGCTCTGGAAACACCATATATTTT
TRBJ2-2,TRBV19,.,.,CASSISFLDTGELFF,TGTGCCAGTAGTATAAGTTTCCTTGACACCGGGGAGCTGTTTTTT
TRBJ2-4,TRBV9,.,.,CASSTPGVGENIQYF,TGTGCCAGCAGCACCCCCGGGGTGGGTGAAAACATTCAGTACTTC
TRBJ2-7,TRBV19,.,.,CASSPGPTYEQYF,TGTGCCAGTAGTCCAGGGCCAACCTACGAGCAGTACTTC
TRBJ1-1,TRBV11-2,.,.,CASSLALGWTEAFF,TGTGCCAGCAGCTTAGCTCTGGGTTGGACTGAAGCTTTCTTT
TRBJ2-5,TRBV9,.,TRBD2,CASDREGGAAETQYF,TGTGCCAGCGATCGGGAGGGCGGTGCAGCAGAGACCCAGTACTTC
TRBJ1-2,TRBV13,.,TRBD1,CASSPYSGQVYGYTF,TGTGCCAGCAGCCCGTATTCGGGACAGGTCTATGGCTACACCTTC
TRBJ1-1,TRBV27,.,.,CASSPGRTEAFF,TGTGCCAGCAGCCCCGGACGGACTGAAGCTTTCTTT
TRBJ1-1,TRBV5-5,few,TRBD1,CASSSQAHRTGGTEAFF,TGTGCCAGCAGCTCGCAGGCACACCGGACAGGGGGTACTGAAGCTTTCTTT
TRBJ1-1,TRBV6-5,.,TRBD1,CASSYSAGGSEAFF,TGTGCCAGCAGTTACTCTGCAGGGGGCAGTGAAGCTTTCTTT
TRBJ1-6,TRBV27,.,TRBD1,CASSLSGRGISPLHF,TGTGCCAGCAGTTTATCGGGCAGGGGGATTTCACCCCTCCACTTT